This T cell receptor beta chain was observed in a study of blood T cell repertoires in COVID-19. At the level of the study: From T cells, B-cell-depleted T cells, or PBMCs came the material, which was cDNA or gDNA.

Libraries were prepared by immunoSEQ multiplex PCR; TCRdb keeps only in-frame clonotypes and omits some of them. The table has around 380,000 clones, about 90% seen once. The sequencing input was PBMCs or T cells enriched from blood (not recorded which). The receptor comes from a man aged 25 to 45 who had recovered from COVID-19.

CDR3 DNA: TGTGCCAGCAGCCGGGGCGGGGTCGCGGAGACCCAGTACTTC. The encoded protein is CASSRGGVAETQYF. The chain recombines TRBV5-6 with TRBJ2-5; possible D gene TRBD2, 6 bases. Trimming stripped 4 bases from V and 5 bases from J, with 15 bases between. Looked up from germline, CDR1 is SGHDT and CDR2 is YYEEEE. The CDR3 covers 14 residues.